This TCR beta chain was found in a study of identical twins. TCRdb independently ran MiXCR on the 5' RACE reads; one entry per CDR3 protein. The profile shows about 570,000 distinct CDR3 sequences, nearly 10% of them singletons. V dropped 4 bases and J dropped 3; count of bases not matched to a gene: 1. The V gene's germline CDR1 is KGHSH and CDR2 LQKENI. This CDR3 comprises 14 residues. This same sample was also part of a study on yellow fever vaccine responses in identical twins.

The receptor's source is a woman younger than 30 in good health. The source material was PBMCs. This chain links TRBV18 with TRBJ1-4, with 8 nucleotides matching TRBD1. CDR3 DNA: TGTGCCAGCTCACAGGGACAGGCTAATGAAAAACTGTTTTTT. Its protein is CASSQGQANEKLFF. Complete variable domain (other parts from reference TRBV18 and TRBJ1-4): NAGVMQNPRHLVRRRGQEARLRCSPMKGHSHVYWYRQLPEEGLKFMVYLQKENIIDESGMPKERFSAEFPKEGPSILRIQQVVRGDSAAYFCASSQGQANEKLFFGSGTQLSVL.